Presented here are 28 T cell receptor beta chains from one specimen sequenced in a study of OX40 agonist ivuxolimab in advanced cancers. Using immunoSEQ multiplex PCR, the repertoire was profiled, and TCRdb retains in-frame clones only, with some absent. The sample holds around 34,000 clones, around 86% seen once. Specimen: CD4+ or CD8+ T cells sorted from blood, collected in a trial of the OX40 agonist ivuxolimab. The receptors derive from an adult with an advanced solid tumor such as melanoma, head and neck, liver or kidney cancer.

Here the CDR3 DNA reads TGTGCCAGCACCTCCTTTGACAGGGACGGAAACACCATATATTTT. Residues: CASTSFDRDGNTIYF. V and J are TRBV6-5 and TRBJ1-3; 7 nucleotides match TRBD1. Germline V gene sequence: CDR1 MNHEY, CDR2 SVGAGI. This CDR3 contains 15 residues. Trimming at V came to 7 bases and at J to 4 bases, leaving 10 bases not matched to a gene.

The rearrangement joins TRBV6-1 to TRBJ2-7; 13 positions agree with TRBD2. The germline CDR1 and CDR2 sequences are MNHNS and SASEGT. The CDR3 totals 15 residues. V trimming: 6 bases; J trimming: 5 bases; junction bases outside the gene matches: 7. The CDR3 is CASSSTSGRVNEQYF. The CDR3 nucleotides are TGTGCCAGCAGCTCCACTAGCGGGAGGGTGAACGAGCAGTACTTC.

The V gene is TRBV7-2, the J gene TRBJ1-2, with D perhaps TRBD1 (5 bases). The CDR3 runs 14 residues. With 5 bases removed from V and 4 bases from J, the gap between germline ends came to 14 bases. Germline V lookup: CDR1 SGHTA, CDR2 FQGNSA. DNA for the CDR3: TGTGCCAGCAGCCCTAACCGGCAGGGCTATGGCTACACCTTC. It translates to CASSPNRQGYGYTF.

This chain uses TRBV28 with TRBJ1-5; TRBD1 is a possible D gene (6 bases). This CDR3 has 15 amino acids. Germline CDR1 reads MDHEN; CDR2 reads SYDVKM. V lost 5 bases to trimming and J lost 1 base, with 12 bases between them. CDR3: CASSQGGGSNQPQHF. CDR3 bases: TGTGCCAGCAGTCAAGGGGGGGGAAGCAATCAGCCCCAGCATTTT.

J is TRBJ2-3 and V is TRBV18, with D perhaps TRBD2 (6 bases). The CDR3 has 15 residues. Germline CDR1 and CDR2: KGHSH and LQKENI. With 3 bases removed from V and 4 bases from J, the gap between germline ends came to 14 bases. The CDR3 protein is CASSPGGPPSDTQYF. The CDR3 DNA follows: TGTGCCAGCTCACCCGGGGGACCCCCTTCAGATACGCAGTATTTT.

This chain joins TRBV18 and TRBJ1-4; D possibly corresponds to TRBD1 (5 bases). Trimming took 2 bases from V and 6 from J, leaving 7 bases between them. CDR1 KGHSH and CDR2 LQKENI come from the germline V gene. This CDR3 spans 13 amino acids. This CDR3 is CASSPDSHEKLFF. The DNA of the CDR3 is TGTGCCAGCTCACCAGACAGTCATGAAAAACTGTTTTTT.

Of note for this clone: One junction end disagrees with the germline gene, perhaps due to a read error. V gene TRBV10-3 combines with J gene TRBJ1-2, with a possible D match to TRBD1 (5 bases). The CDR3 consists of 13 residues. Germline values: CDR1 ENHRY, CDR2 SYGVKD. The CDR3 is CAISESRGPTPQF. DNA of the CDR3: TGTGCCATCAGTGAGTCGCGGGGACCAACGCCCCAATTC.

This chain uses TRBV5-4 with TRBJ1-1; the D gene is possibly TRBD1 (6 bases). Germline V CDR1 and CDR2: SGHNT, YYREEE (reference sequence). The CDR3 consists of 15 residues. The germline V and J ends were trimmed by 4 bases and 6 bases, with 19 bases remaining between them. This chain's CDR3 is CASSPSVDRSAEAFF. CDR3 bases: TGTGCCAGCAGCCCCAGTGTGGACAGAAGCGCTGAAGCTTTCTTT.

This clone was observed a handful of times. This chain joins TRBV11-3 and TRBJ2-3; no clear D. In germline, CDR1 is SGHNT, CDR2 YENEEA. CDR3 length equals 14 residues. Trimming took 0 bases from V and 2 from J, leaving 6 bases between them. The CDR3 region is CASSLDGNTDTQYF. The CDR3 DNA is TGTGCCAGCAGCTTAGACGGAAACACAGATACGCAGTATTTT.

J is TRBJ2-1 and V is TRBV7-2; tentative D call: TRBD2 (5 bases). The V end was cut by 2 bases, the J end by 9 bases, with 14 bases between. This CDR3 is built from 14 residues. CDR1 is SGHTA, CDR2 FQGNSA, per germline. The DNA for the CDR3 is TGTGCCAGCAGCTTACTGGGCCCAGGAGGTGAGCAGTTCTTC. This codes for CASSLLGPGGEQFF. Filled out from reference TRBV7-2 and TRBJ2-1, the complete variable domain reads GAGVSQSPSNKVTEKGKDVELRCDPISGHTALYWYRQSLGQGLEFLIYFQGNSAPDKSGLPSDRFSAERTGGSVSTLTIQRTQQEDSAVYLCASSLLGPGGEQFFGPGTRLTVL.

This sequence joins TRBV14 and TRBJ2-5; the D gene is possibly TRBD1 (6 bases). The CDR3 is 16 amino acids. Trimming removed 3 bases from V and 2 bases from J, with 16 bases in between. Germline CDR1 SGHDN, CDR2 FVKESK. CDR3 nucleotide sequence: TGTGCCAGCAGCCAGTTAAGACAGGCGCTACAAGAGACCCAGTACTTC. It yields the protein CASSQLRQALQETQYF.

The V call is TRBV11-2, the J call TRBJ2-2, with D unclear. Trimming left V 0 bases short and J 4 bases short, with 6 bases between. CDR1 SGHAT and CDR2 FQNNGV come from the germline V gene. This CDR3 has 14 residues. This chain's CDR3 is CASSLDHSTGELFF. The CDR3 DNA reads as TGTGCCAGCAGCTTAGATCACAGCACCGGGGAGCTGTTTTTT.

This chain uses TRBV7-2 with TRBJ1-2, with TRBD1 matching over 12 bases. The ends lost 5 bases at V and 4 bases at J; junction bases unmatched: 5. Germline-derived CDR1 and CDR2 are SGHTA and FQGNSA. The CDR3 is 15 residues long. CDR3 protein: CASSPGQGAAYGYTF. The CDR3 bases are TGTGCCAGCAGCCCGGGACAGGGGGCGGCCTATGGCTACACCTTC.

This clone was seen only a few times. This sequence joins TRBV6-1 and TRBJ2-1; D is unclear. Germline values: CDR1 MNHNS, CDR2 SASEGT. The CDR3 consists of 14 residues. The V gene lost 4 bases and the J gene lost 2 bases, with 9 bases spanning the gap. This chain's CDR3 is CASSAGYTYNEQFF. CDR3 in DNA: TGTGCCAGCAGTGCTGGGTACACCTACAATGAGCAGTTCTTC.

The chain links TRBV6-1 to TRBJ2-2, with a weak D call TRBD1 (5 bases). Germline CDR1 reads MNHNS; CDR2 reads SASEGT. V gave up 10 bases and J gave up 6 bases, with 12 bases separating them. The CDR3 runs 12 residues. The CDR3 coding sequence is TGTGCCACCAGGGCAGACGCCGGGGAGCTGTTTTTT. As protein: CATRADAGELFF.

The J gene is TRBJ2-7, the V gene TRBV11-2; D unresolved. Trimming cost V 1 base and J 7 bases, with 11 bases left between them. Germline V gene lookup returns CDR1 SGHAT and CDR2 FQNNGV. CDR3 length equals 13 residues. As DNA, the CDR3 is TGTGCCAGCAGCTTAGGGGCGGTACGGGAGCAGTACTTC. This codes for CASSLGAVREQYF.

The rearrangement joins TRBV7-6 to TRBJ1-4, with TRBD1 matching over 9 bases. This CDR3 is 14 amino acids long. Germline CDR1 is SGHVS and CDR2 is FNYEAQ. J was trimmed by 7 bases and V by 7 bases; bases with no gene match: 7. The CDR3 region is CASTPGTGSEKLFF. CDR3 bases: TGTGCCAGCACCCCCGGGACAGGGAGTGAAAAACTGTTTTTT.

Written as DNA, the CDR3 is TGTGCCTCGGGGGGGGACAGAGAAAACTATGGCTACACCTTC. This translates into CASGGDRENYGYTF. J is TRBJ1-2 and V is TRBV6-6, with 7 bases lining up with TRBD1. The length of the CDR3 is 14 residues. Germline V CDR1 and CDR2: MNHNY, SVGAGI (reference sequence). J gave up 2 bases and V 11 bases, and 11 bases lay outside the gene matches.

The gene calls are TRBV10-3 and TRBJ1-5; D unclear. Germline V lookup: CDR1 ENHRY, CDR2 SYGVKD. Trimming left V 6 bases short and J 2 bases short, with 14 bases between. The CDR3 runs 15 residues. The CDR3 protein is CAISSSSGRNQPQHF. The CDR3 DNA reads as TGTGCCATCAGCTCGAGTAGCGGGCGCAATCAGCCCCAGCATTTT.

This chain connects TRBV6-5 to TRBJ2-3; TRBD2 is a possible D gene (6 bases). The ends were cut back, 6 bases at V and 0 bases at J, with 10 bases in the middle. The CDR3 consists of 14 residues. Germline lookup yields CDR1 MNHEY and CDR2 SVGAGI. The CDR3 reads CASSRTTSTDTQYF. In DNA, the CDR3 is TGTGCCAGCAGCCGGACTACCAGCACAGATACGCAGTATTTT.

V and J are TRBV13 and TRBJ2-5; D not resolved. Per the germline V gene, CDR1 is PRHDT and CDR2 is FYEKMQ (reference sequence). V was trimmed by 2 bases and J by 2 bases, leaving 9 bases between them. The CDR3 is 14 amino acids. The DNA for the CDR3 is TGTGCCAGCAGCTTAATAACGGAACAAGAGACCCAGTACTTC. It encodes CASSLITEQETQYF.

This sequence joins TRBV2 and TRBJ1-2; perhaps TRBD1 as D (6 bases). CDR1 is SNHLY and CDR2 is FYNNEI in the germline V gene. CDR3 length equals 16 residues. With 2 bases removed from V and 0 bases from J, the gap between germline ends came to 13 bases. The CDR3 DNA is TGTGCCAGCAGTGAACAAGCAGGACAGCCTAACTATGGCTACACCTTC. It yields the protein CASSEQAGQPNYGYTF.

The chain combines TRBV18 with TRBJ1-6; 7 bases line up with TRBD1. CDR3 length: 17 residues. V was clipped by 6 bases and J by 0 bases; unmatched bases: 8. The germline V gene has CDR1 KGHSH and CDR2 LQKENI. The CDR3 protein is CASSRDRGSSYNSPLHF. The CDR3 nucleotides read TGTGCCAGCTCCAGGGACAGAGGGAGCTCCTATAATTCACCCCTCCACTTT.

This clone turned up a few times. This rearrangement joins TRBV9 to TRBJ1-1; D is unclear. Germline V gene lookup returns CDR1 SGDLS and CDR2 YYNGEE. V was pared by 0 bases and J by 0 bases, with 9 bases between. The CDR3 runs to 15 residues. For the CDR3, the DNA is TGTGCCAGCAGCGTAGTAGCACGCATGAACACTGAAGCTTTCTTT. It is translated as CASSVVARMNTEAFF.

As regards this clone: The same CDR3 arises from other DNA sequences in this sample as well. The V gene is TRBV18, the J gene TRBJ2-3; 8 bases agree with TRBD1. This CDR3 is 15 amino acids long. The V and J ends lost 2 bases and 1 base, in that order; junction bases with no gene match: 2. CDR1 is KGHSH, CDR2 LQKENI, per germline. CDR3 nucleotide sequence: TGTGCCAGCTCACCAAAGGGACAGGGCACAGATACGCAGTATTTT. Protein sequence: CASSPKGQGTDTQYF.

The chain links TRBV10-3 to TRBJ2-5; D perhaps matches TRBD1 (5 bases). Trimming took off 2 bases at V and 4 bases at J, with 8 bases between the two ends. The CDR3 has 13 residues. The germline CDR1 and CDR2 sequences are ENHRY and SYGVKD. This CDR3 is CAISEVGRETQYF. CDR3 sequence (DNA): TGTGCCATCAGTGAGGTGGGGCGAGAGACCCAGTACTTC.

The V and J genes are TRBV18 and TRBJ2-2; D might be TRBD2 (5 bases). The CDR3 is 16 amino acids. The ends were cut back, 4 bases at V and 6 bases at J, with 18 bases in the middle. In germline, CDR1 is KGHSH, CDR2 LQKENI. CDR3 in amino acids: CASSRPQPGMAGELFF. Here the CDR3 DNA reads TGTGCCAGCTCACGGCCGCAGCCGGGGATGGCCGGGGAGCTGTTTTTT.

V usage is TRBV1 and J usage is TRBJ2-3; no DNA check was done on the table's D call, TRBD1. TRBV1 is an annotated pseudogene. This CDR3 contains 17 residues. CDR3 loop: CTSRKGVSTNCTDTQYF. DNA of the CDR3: TGCACCAGCAGGAAGGGGGTTTCTACTAACTGCACAGATACGCAGTATTTT.